The present TCR beta chain was sequenced within a study of spatial heterogeneity in lung cancer. This clonotype has more than one count but fewer than ten. This beta chain turned up in a library designed for alpha chains; as an off-target read, its abundance says little. Time point here: sample taken at primary tumor resection. Unsorted whole RNA of tumor, nontumor lung or frozen PBMC was sequenced. A unique molecular identifier was carried by every single TCR cDNA molecule. TCRdb re-analysed the 5' RACE reads in MiXCR, keeping a single row per CDR3 protein. The sample includes 9,500 to 11,000 distinct CDR3 sequences, around 6.9% seen only once; the top ten take over 25%. The CDR3 sequence is 21 residues long. V shed 2 bases and J 6 bases; nucleotides not matched to a gene: 25.

The clonotype originates from a male donor with early-stage non-small cell lung cancer. The material sequenced was PBMCs, taken at surgery. The V and J genes are TRBV12-3 or TRBV12-4 and TRBJ2-3, with 8 positions matching TRBD2. CDR3 loop: CASSLRARGVISGDSPDTQYF. In DNA, the CDR3 is TGTGCCAGCAGTTTAAGGGCCCGGGGGGTTATTAGCGGGGACTCTCCGGATACGCAGTATTTT.